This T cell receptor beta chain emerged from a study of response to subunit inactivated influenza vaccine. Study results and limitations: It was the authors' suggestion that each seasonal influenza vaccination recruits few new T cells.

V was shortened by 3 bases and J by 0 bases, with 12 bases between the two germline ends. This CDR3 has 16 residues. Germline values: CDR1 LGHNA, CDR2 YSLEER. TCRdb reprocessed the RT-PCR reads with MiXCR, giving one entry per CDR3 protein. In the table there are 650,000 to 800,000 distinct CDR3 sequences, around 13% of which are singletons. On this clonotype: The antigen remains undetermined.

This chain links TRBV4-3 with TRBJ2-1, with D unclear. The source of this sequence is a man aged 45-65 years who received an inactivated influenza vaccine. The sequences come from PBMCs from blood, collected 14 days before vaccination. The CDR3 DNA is TGCGCCAGCAGCCAGGATTCTCCGGGCTCCTACAATGAGCAGTTCTTC. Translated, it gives CASSQDSPGSYNEQFF.